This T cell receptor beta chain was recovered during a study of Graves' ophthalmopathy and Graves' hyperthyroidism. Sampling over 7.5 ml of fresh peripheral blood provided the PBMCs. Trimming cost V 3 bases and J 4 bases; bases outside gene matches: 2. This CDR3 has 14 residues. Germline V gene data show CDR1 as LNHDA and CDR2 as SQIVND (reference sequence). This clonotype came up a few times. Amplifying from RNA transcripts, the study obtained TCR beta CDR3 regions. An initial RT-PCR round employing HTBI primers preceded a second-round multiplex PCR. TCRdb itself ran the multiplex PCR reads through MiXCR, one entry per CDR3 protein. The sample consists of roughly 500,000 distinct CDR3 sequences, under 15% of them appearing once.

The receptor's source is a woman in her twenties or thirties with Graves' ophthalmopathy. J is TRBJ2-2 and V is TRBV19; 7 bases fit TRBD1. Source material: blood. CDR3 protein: CASSMGTATGELFF. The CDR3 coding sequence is TGTGCCAGTAGTATGGGGACAGCCACCGGGGAGCTGTTTTTT.